These 30 T cell receptor beta chains came from one sample sequenced in a study of cytomegalovirus exposure and HLA in healthy donors. With 60 Vbeta and 13 Jbeta primers, the PCR was carried out. The assay was immunoSEQ multiplex PCR, and TCRdb's table has in-frame clones only and misses some. The table lists 120,000 to 150,000 clones, roughly 79% of them singletons. Material: PBMCs. The source is a woman aged 40-49 years in good health and CMV-seropositive.

The table lists this clone with a few counts. This chain links TRBV28 with TRBJ1-1, with D perhaps TRBD1 (6 bases). V was shortened by 5 bases and J by 6 bases, with 10 bases between the two germline ends. There are 12 residues in the CDR3. Germline lookup yields CDR1 MDHEN and CDR2 SYDVKM. The CDR3 loop reads CASSLYRAEAFF. The CDR3 DNA is TGTGCCAGCAGTCTATACAGGGCTGAAGCTTTCTTT.

This clone has just one count. This sequence joins TRBV2 and TRBJ1-6; TRBD1 might be the D (5 bases). Germline CDR1 is SNHLY and CDR2 is FYNNEI. V lost 4 bases to trimming and J lost 7 bases, with 14 bases between them. The CDR3 is 15 residues long. The CDR3 bases are TGTGCCAGCAGTGTCTGGGAGGGGTGGAATTCACCCCTCCACTTT. Translating gives CASSVWEGWNSPLHF.

The rearrangement links TRBV5-1 to TRBJ2-7; 15 nucleotides agree with TRBD2. The CDR3 covers 15 residues. Germline V CDR1 and CDR2: SGHRS, YFSETQ. With V trimmed by 2 bases and J by 6 bases, 3 bases remained unmatched. The CDR3 here is CASSFPGLAGGEQYF. CDR3 in DNA: TGCGCCAGCAGCTTCCCGGGACTAGCGGGGGGCGAGCAGTACTTC.

The rearrangement uses TRBV18 and TRBJ1-1; maybe TRBD1 (5 bases). V gave up 3 bases and J gave up 8 bases, with 10 bases separating them. The CDR3 is 12 amino acids. Germline CDR1 is KGHSH and CDR2 is LQKENI. The CDR3 reads CASSPQDMEAFF. CDR3 sequence (DNA): TGTGCCAGCTCACCTCAGGACATGGAAGCTTTCTTT.

The chain uses TRBV20-1 and TRBJ1-1; D is possibly TRBD1 (5 bases). CDR1 DFQATT and CDR2 SNEGSKA come from the germline V gene (reference sequence). The CDR3 consists of 11 residues. The germline V and J ends were trimmed by 3 bases and 10 bases, with 12 bases remaining between them. This CDR3 reads CSASLDKVAFF. In DNA form, the CDR3 reads TGCAGTGCTAGCCTGGACAAGGTAGCTTTCTTT.

The V and J genes are TRBV10-3 and TRBJ1-4, with D perhaps TRBD1 (6 bases). CDR3 length: 14 amino acids. Germline V gene data show CDR1 as ENHRY and CDR2 as SYGVKD. The V and J ends lost 1 base and 8 bases respectively, with 11 bases between them. CDR3 in amino acids: CAISEFQGREKLFF. CDR3 nucleotides: TGTGCCATCAGTGAGTTCCAGGGGCGGGAAAAACTGTTTTTT.

The J gene is TRBJ2-5, the V gene TRBV5-4; 10 bases fit TRBD2. CDR3 length equals 17 residues. V lost 2 bases to trimming and J lost 2 bases; unmatched junction nucleotides: 9. CDR1 is SGHNT and CDR2 is YYREEE in the germline V gene (reference sequence). Here the CDR3 reads CASSFGGTSGVQETQYF. The CDR3 coding sequence is TGTGCCAGCAGCTTTGGGGGTACTAGCGGGGTTCAAGAGACCCAGTACTTC.

This clone showed up just a few times. The chain uses TRBV11-2 and TRBJ2-3; TRBD2 aligns across 10 bases. With 4 bases clipped from V and 5 bases from J, the junction kept 15 bases outside the gene matches. The CDR3 contains 18 residues. Germline CDR1 is SGHAT and CDR2 is FQNNGV. The CDR3 loop reads CASSSWGGQRGGGDTQYF. The CDR3 coding sequence is TGTGCCAGCAGCTCTTGGGGTGGGCAGCGGGGGGGAGGAGATACGCAGTATTTT.

The rearrangement uses TRBV5-1 and TRBJ2-3, with D perhaps matching TRBD1 (6 bases). Germline lookup yields CDR1 SGHRS and CDR2 YFSETQ. The V end was cut by 4 bases, the J end by 0 bases, with 12 bases between. The CDR3 consists of 15 residues. The CDR3 sequence is CASSAQGLSTDTQYF. The CDR3 bases are TGCGCCAGCAGCGCACAGGGTCTTAGCACAGATACGCAGTATTTT.

This chain joins TRBV27 and TRBJ2-5; 7 nucleotides agree with TRBD2. Per germline, CDR1 MNHEY and CDR2 SMNVEV (reference sequence). The ends lost 2 bases at V and 5 bases at J; junction bases unmatched: 5. This CDR3 comprises 14 residues. Here the CDR3 DNA reads TGTGCCAGCAGTTTACGGCCTAGCGGTGAGACCCAGTACTTC. This codes for CASSLRPSGETQYF.

The V call is TRBV7-9, the J call TRBJ2-3; D not resolved. The CDR3 extends over 12 amino acids. The germline V gene encodes CDR1 SEHNR and CDR2 FQNEAQ (reference sequence). V lost 5 bases, J lost 6 bases, and 9 bases lay in between. CDR3 nucleotides: TGTGCCAGCAGCCCGCCCGGGGATACGCAGTATTTT. Its protein is CASSPPGDTQYF.

J is TRBJ1-2 and V is TRBV6-5; no firm D call. Germline V gene data show CDR1 as MNHEY and CDR2 as SVGAGI. Between the trimmed V and J ends, which lost 0 bases and 2 bases, there was a span of 4 bases. CDR3 length: 13 residues. CDR3 sequence reads: CASSYSQNYGYTF. The CDR3 region has the DNA TGTGCCAGCAGTTACTCACAAAACTATGGCTACACCTTC.

The gene calls are TRBV7-2 and TRBJ2-1; 7 bases are a match to TRBD2. The CDR3 has 14 residues. The junction had 11 bases not matched to a gene; V was cut back by 7 bases and J by 8 bases. CDR1 is SGHTA and CDR2 is FQGNSA in the germline V gene. DNA for the CDR3: TGTGCCAGCACTGAGGGACTATCAATCTATGAGCAGTTCTTC. Protein product: CASTEGLSIYEQFF.

The rearrangement links TRBV9 to TRBJ2-3; 7 bases are a match to TRBD2. Germline CDR1 and CDR2: SGDLS and YYNGEE. The V segment lost 4 bases and the J segment 1 base; nucleotides outside the gene matches: 9. The length of the CDR3 is 16 residues. The CDR3 nucleotides are TGTGCCAGCAGCTCCGCGACTAGCCCTGGCACAGATACGCAGTATTTT. Residues: CASSSATSPGTDTQYF.

The chain links TRBV5-1 to TRBJ2-5; 10 bases are shared with TRBD2. Germline V gene lookup returns CDR1 SGHRS and CDR2 YFSETQ. The CDR3 totals 16 residues. The V segment lost 2 bases and the J segment 2 bases; nucleotides outside the gene matches: 6. The CDR3 spells CASSLSPSGGQETQYF. CDR3 DNA sequence: TGCGCCAGCAGCTTATCACCTAGCGGGGGTCAAGAGACCCAGTACTTC.

This chain connects TRBV6-5 to TRBJ1-2; TRBD1 is a possible D gene (6 bases). This CDR3 region has 14 residues. The V gene's germline CDR1 is MNHEY and CDR2 SVGAGI. Trimming left V 6 bases short and J 8 bases short, with 19 bases between. CDR3 residues: CASRPGQLERGYTF. The CDR3 nucleotides read TGTGCCAGCAGACCGGGACAACTGGAGAGGGGCTACACCTTC.

The rearrangement links TRBV19 to TRBJ1-2; 8 nucleotides match TRBD1. J was trimmed by 3 bases and V by 3 bases; bases with no gene match: 6. Germline V gene lookup returns CDR1 LNHDA and CDR2 SQIVND (reference sequence). The CDR3 loop spans 15 amino acids. CDR3 sequence: CASSIGAGGDYGYTF. CDR3 nucleotides: TGTGCCAGTAGTATTGGGGCAGGGGGCGACTATGGCTACACCTTC.

In its sample, this clone was seen a few times. Here the CDR3 DNA reads TGTGCCAGTAGTTTCCTTATGGTAGGGGAGGATGGCTACACCTTC. Amino acids: CASSFLMVGEDGYTF. The chain links TRBV19 to TRBJ1-2; possible D gene TRBD1, 5 bases. Germline CDR1 reads LNHDA; CDR2 reads SQIVND (reference sequence). This CDR3 is built from 15 residues. V lost 5 bases and J lost 6, with 19 bases in between.

The chain recombines TRBV7-9 with TRBJ1-2; TRBD1 might be the D (5 bases). Trimming shortened V by 1 base and J by 5 bases, and 14 bases separated the two germline ends. The CDR3 spans 15 residues. The germline V gene has CDR1 SEHNR and CDR2 FQNEAQ (reference sequence). The chain's CDR3 is CASSLDDSFLYGYTF. DNA for the CDR3: TGTGCCAGCAGCTTAGATGACAGCTTCCTTTATGGCTACACCTTC.

V is TRBV19 and J is TRBJ2-6, with D tentatively TRBD1 (6 bases). V was clipped by 5 bases and J by 0 bases, with 14 bases between them. Germline-derived CDR1 and CDR2 are LNHDA and SQIVND (reference sequence). CDR3 length: 17 amino acids. The DNA for the CDR3 is TGTGCCAGTAGTTTCTGGACAGCGCTCTCTGGGGCCAACGTCCTGACTTTC. Protein sequence: CASSFWTALSGANVLTF.

V gene TRBV6-5 combines with J gene TRBJ1-1; the D is unclear. Germline CDR1 is MNHEY and CDR2 is SVGAGI. The CDR3 is made up of 13 amino acids. With 7 bases removed from V and 0 bases from J, the gap between germline ends came to 9 bases. CDR3 bases: TGTGCCAGCACCAGAATGGTGAACACTGAAGCTTTCTTT. It is translated as CASTRMVNTEAFF.

J is TRBJ1-2 and V is TRBV7-3; 8 bases line up with TRBD1. The CDR3 consists of 11 residues. Germline-derived CDR1 and CDR2 are SGHTA and FQGTGA. V shed 10 bases, J shed 6 bases, and the junction held 4 bases outside the gene matches. CDR3 DNA sequence: TGTGCCACCCTGACAGGGGATGGCTACACCTTC. Translated, it gives CATLTGDGYTF.

The chain joins TRBV5-1 to TRBJ2-7, with 8 bases identical to TRBD2. CDR3 size: 16 residues. V trimming: 6 bases; J trimming: 6 bases; junction bases outside the gene matches: 17. Germline CDR1 reads SGHRS; CDR2 reads YFSETQ. The CDR3 protein is CASTKLAGGPTAEQYF. The CDR3 DNA reads as TGCGCCAGCACCAAGTTGGCGGGGGGCCCCACCGCCGAGCAGTACTTC.

J is TRBJ1-2 and V is TRBV7-2; TRBD1 agrees at 9 bases. Trimming cost V 10 bases and J 4 bases; bases outside gene matches: 13. Germline-derived CDR1 and CDR2 are SGHTA and FQGNSA. The CDR3 consists of 15 residues. The CDR3 bases are TGTGCCAACGAGCAAGGGGACAGGGCGGTCTATGGCTACACCTTC. Its translation is CANEQGDRAVYGYTF.

This rearrangement joins TRBV28 to TRBJ1-1; D is unresolved. The germline gives CDR1 MDHEN, CDR2 SYDVKM. The CDR3 length is 13 residues. Trimming took 7 bases from V and 1 from J, leaving 10 bases between them. CDR3 in amino acids: CASTNPENTEAFF. The CDR3 DNA is TGTGCCAGCACAAACCCAGAGAACACTGAAGCTTTCTTT.

This clone has a single count. The chain combines TRBV27 with TRBJ1-5; 8 bases are a match to TRBD1. CDR3 length: 16 residues. Germline trimming cut 5 bases from V and 5 bases from J; bases unmatched to any gene: 11. CDR1 is MNHEY and CDR2 is SMNVEV in the germline V gene (reference sequence). CDR3 in DNA: TGTGCCAGCAGTCCCATCGACAGGGGTAGGCATCAGCCCCAGCATTTT. Its translation: CASSPIDRGRHQPQHF.

This chain connects TRBV6-1 to TRBJ1-2; D is undetermined. CDR1 MNHNS and CDR2 SASEGT come from the germline V gene. CDR3 length: 13 residues. V was pared by 6 bases and J by 0 bases, with 8 bases between. CDR3 amino acids: CASRGRTNYGYTF. In nucleotides, the CDR3 is TGTGCCAGCAGGGGCAGAACTAACTATGGCTACACCTTC.

Only one count was recorded for this clone. The chain couples TRBV19 to TRBJ2-1; 7 bases map to TRBD2. The CDR3 covers 17 residues. The germline V gene encodes CDR1 LNHDA and CDR2 SQIVND (reference sequence). The trim removed 3 bases at V and 5 bases at J, leaving 13 bases unmatched. The CDR3 DNA follows: TGTGCCAGTAGTATGGCCCGCGGGGGAACGGGGCACAATGAGCAGTTCTTC. Its translation is CASSMARGGTGHNEQFF. Complete variable domain (other parts from reference TRBV19 and TRBJ2-1): DGGITQSPKYLFRKEGQNVTLSCEQNLNHDAMYWYRQDPGQGLRLIYYSQIVNDFQKGDIAEGYSVSREKKESFPLTVTSAQKNPTAFYLCASSMARGGTGHNEQFFGPGTRLTVL.

This clone was counted a single time. CDR3 sequence reads: CASSSGGGRGNTEAFF. In DNA form, the CDR3 reads TGTGCCAGCAGTTCCGGGGGGGGCAGGGGGAACACTGAAGCTTTCTTT. The chain has TRBV5-4 and TRBJ1-1; D is possibly TRBD1 (6 bases). The V and J ends lost 5 bases and 1 base respectively, with 18 bases between them. The CDR3 covers 16 residues. The germline V gene encodes CDR1 SGHNT and CDR2 YYREEE (reference sequence). Filled out from reference TRBV5-4 and TRBJ1-1, the complete variable domain reads ETGVTQSPTHLIKTRGQQVTLRCSSQSGHNTVSWYQQALGQGPQFIFQYYREEENGRGNFPPRFSGLQFPNYSSELNVNALELDDSALYLCASSSGGGRGNTEAFFGQGTRLTVV.

The V gene is TRBV5-6, the J gene TRBJ2-7; D is ambiguous. The CDR3 has 13 amino acids. Trimming left V 2 bases short and J 0 bases short, with 6 bases between. CDR1 SGHDT and CDR2 YYEEEE come from the germline V gene. Written as DNA, the CDR3 is TGTGCCAGCAGCTTACTTCTCTCCTACGAGCAGTACTTC. Translation gives CASSLLLSYEQYF.